This T cell receptor (beta chain) was found in a study of T cell responses to AZD1222 COVID-19 vaccine. The J segment lost 0 bases and the V segment lost 6 bases, leaving 9 bases of the junction unmatched. The V gene's germline CDR1 is MNHEY and CDR2 SVGEGT. The CDR3 totals 18 residues. Analysis merged second doses at about 4 or about 12 weeks. Profiling relied on immunoSEQ multiplex PCR, and the TCRdb table lists in-frame clones only, not all of them. This table holds 90,000 to 150,000 clones, 86% found once. As to this clone: Antigen unknown.

The study's findings and limits: Vaccine-related CD4 TCRs covered spike, predominating at 160-218 and 743-854. Nearly half of spike-specific TCRs reportedly target unmutated variant regions.

The chain recombines TRBV6-2 or TRBV6-3 with TRBJ2-1, with 12 bases aligning to TRBD2. The sample consisted of peripheral blood, taken 28 days after the second AZD1222 dose. The sequence came from an adult who received the AZD1222 COVID-19 vaccine. The CDR3 is CASSSRTSGESSYNEQFF. Here the CDR3 DNA reads TGTGCCAGCAGCTCCCGGACTAGCGGGGAATCCTCCTACAATGAGCAGTTCTTC.